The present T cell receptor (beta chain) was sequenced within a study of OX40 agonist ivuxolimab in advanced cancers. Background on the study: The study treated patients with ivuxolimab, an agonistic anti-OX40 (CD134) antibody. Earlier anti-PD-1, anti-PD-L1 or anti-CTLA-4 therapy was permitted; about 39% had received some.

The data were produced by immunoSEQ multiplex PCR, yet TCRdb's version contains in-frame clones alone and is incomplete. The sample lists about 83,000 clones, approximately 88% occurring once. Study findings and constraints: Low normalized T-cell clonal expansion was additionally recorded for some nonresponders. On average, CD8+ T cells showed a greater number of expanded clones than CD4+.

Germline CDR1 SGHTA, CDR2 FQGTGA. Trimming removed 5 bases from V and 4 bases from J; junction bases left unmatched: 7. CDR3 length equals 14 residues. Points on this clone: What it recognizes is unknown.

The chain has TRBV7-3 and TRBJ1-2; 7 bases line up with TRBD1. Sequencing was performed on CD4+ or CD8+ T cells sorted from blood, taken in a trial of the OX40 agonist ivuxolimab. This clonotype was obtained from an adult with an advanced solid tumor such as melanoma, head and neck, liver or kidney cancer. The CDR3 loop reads CASSPGDSSYGYTF. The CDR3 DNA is TGTGCCAGCAGCCCCGGGGACAGCTCCTATGGCTACACCTTC.